This TCR beta chain was identified in a study of radiotherapy plus CTLA-4 blockade in lung cancer. Study-wide context: Of the patients, 15% to 20% showed objective responses and 31% attained disease control.

General observations from the study: In blood, tumor-derived TCR clones expanded after radiotherapy plus ipilimumab.

Trimming took 7 bases from V and 5 from J, leaving 20 bases between them. Germline CDR1 is MNHEY and CDR2 is SVGAGI. The CDR3 has 15 residues. CTLA-4 blockade with ipilimumab, together with focal radiation, was given to patients with chemo-refractory metastatic non-small-cell lung cancer. This table comes from immunoSEQ multiplex PCR, and its TCRdb copy is limited to in-frame clones, with some not included. The table has roughly 110,000 clones, 70% to 90% seen once; the top ten hold 2.4%. This clone was counted once. The antigen remains undetermined. Sequenced material: peripheral blood, taken from a patient treated with radiotherapy plus ipilimumab. This TCR came from a human donor with non-small cell lung cancer that progressed on radiotherapy plus ipilimumab. Some clones in this sample may be carry-over from other donors' samples. This chain joins TRBV6-5 and TRBJ1-1, with D possibly matching TRBD1 (6 bases). The CDR3 DNA reads as TGTGCCAGCACCCTCCGGGGGGCCCCCGTTACTGAAGCTTTCTTT. This gives the protein CASTLRGAPVTEAFF.